Below, 20 T cell receptor beta chains from the same sample are listed, as sequenced in a study of cytomegalovirus exposure and HLA in healthy donors. In the PCR, 60 Vbeta and 13 Jbeta primers were used. Clones were read by immunoSEQ multiplex PCR, and TCRdb kept only the in-frame ones, dropping some. This table holds roughly 130,000 clones, roughly four fifths found once. Sequencing was carried out using PBMCs. These receptors were collected from a male donor in good health and CMV-seropositive.

The chain is built from TRBV18 and TRBJ2-7; D possibly corresponds to TRBD2 (6 bases). Trimming took 4 bases from V and 3 from J, leaving 13 bases between them. In germline, CDR1 is KGHSH, CDR2 LQKENI. This CDR3 spans 14 amino acids. The CDR3 nucleotides read TGTGCCAGCTCACTGGGAGGAACGATCTACGAGCAGTACTTC. It specifies CASSLGGTIYEQYF.

The CDR3 loop reads CASSFPDRPVGYTF. CDR3 nucleotides: TGTGCCAGCAGTTTCCCTGACAGGCCGGTCGGCTACACCTTC. This rearrangement joins TRBV28 to TRBJ1-2; a possible D gene is TRBD1 (6 bases). The germline V and J ends were trimmed by 3 bases and 8 bases, with 16 bases remaining between them. This CDR3 is built from 14 residues. Germline lookup yields CDR1 MDHEN and CDR2 SYDVKM.

V usage is TRBV29-1 and J usage is TRBJ2-7, with D possibly TRBD1 on 6 matching bases. CDR1 SQVTM and CDR2 ANQGSEA come from the germline V gene. The CDR3 has 12 amino acids. V lost 6 bases and J 3 bases, leaving 12 bases between the germline ends. The DNA of the CDR3 is TGCAGCGTCGCAGGGGTCTACTACGAGCAGTACTTC. Protein product: CSVAGVYYEQYF.

The chain employs TRBV29-1 and TRBJ1-4; tentative D call: TRBD1 (5 bases). The ends were cut back, 3 bases at V and 6 bases at J, with 11 bases in the middle. The CDR3 is 13 amino acids. Germline values: CDR1 SQVTM, CDR2 ANQGSEA. CDR3 in DNA: TGCAGCGTTGATGGGGGGGGAGATGAAAAACTGTTTTTT. Translated: CSVDGGGDEKLFF.

The CDR3 region is CASRVRDRSYEQYF. The CDR3 DNA sequence: TGTGCCAGCAGAGTCCGGGACAGATCGTACGAGCAGTACTTC. This sequence joins TRBV28 and TRBJ2-5; 7 bases are shared with TRBD1. TRBJ2-7 matches the DNA end more closely, so the J call is doubtful. CDR3 length equals 14 residues. In germline, CDR1 is MDHEN, CDR2 SYDVKM.

The chain combines TRBV19 with TRBJ2-3; 9 bases fit TRBD1. V dropped 6 bases and J dropped 6; count of bases not matched to a gene: 7. Germline-derived CDR1 and CDR2 are LNHDA and SQIVND (reference sequence). The CDR3 is 14 amino acids. CDR3 nucleotide sequence: TGTGCCAGTAGGACCGGGACAGGGTCCGATACGCAGTATTTT. It is translated as CASRTGTGSDTQYF.

In nucleotides, the CDR3 is TGTGCCAGCAGCTCGGGGTGGGCCTTGAACACCGGGGAGCTGTTTTTT. Its protein is CASSSGWALNTGELFF. The chain uses TRBV7-9 and TRBJ2-2; possible D gene TRBD2, 5 bases. This CDR3 has 16 amino acids. V shed 4 bases and J shed 1 base, with 13 bases lying between them. CDR1 is SEHNR and CDR2 is FQNEAQ in the germline V gene (reference sequence). Full variable domain (remainder filled in from reference TRBV7-9 and TRBJ2-2): DTGVSQNPRHKITKRGQNVTFRCDPISEHNRLYWYRQTLGQGPEFLTYFQNEAQLEKSRLLSDRFSAERPKGSFSTLEIQRTEQGDSAMYLCASSSGWALNTGELFFGEGSRLTVL.

The chain employs TRBV28 and TRBJ1-2; D possibly corresponds to TRBD1 (5 bases). Trimming shortened V by 2 bases and J by 3 bases, and 13 bases separated the two germline ends. Germline lookup yields CDR1 MDHEN and CDR2 SYDVKM. The CDR3 has 15 amino acids. CDR3 sequence (DNA): TGTGCCAGCAGTTTACAGGGCAGGGTATACTATGGCTACACCTTC. This codes for CASSLQGRVYYGYTF.

The rearrangement joins TRBV20-1 to TRBJ2-1; 7 bases are a match to TRBD2. J gave up 11 bases and V 5 bases, and 6 bases lay outside the gene matches. CDR1 is DFQATT and CDR2 is SNEGSKA in the germline V gene (reference sequence). This CDR3 has 11 amino acids. Here the CDR3 reads CSAPQAGKQFF. The CDR3 DNA follows: TGCAGTGCTCCCCAAGCGGGGAAGCAGTTCTTC.

The chain uses TRBV7-9 and TRBJ2-2, with 7 bases aligning to TRBD1. Losses at the gene ends were 6 bases for V and 1 base for J; bases not matched to a gene: 2. The germline V gene has CDR1 SEHNR and CDR2 FQNEAQ (reference sequence). The CDR3 has 14 amino acids. CDR3 residues: CASRRTGNTGELFF. The CDR3, as DNA: TGTGCCAGCAGACGGACAGGGAACACCGGGGAGCTGTTTTTT.

This sequence joins TRBV9 and TRBJ2-1; 12 bases fit TRBD2. The CDR3 covers 16 residues. The V gene end was trimmed by 0 bases and the J gene end by 5 bases; junction bases not matched to a gene: 3. CDR1 and CDR2 from the germline V gene are SGDLS and YYNGEE. The CDR3 region is CASSVATSGGHNEQFF. DNA for the CDR3: TGTGCCAGCAGCGTAGCCACTAGCGGGGGGCACAATGAGCAGTTCTTC.

This clone showed up just once. This sequence joins TRBV11-1 and TRBJ2-7, with a tentative D call TRBD1 (6 bases). The CDR3 covers 15 residues. Germline V gene lookup returns CDR1 SGHAT and CDR2 FQDESV (reference sequence). V shed 5 bases and J shed 0 bases, with 14 bases lying between them. This CDR3 is CASSKTGISSYEQYF. In DNA form, the CDR3 reads TGTGCCAGCAGCAAAACAGGGATAAGCTCCTACGAGCAGTACTTC. Full variable domain (rest looked up from reference TRBV11-1 and TRBJ2-7): EAEVAQSPRYKITEKSQAVAFWCDPISGHATLYWYRQILGQGPELLVQFQDESVVDDSQLPKDRFSAERLKGVDSTLKIQPAELGDSAMYLCASSKTGISSYEQYFGPGTRLTVT.

The chain recombines TRBV14 with TRBJ2-2; 9 positions match TRBD2. The CDR3 is made up of 14 amino acids. J gave up 4 bases and V 6 bases, and 3 bases lay outside the gene matches. Germline V gene lookup returns CDR1 SGHDN and CDR2 FVKESK. The CDR3 is CASRGLAPTGELFF. DNA of the CDR3: TGTGCCAGCAGGGGACTAGCCCCCACCGGGGAGCTGTTTTTT.

This clone was seen a handful of times. The gene calls are TRBV2 and TRBJ2-3; D perhaps matches TRBD2 (7 bases). Germline V gives CDR1 SNHLY, CDR2 FYNNEI. Trimming cost V 7 bases and J 4 bases, with 18 bases left between them. The CDR3 is 15 residues long. CDR3 amino acids: CASNWGGASADTQYF. CDR3 sequence (DNA): TGTGCCAGCAATTGGGGGGGCGCGAGCGCAGATACGCAGTATTTT.

There are a few counts of this clone. The chain has TRBV6-1 and TRBJ2-7, with 10 positions matching TRBD2. V gave up 6 bases and J gave up 3 bases; unmatched junction bases: 5. This CDR3 region has 14 residues. Germline loops: CDR1 MNHNS, CDR2 SASEGT. The CDR3 sequence: CASRASGSGYEQYF. CDR3 nucleotide sequence: TGTGCCAGCAGGGCTAGCGGGAGTGGCTACGAGCAGTACTTC.

The sample holds one count of this clone. This rearrangement joins TRBV5-4 to TRBJ2-2; 8 positions match TRBD1. Germline loops: CDR1 SGHNT, CDR2 YYREEE (reference sequence). Trimming took 0 bases from V and 8 from J; bases not matched to a gene: 6. The CDR3 is 15 amino acids. The CDR3 DNA reads as TGTGCCAGCAGCTTGGGGACAGGGATTTTAGGGGAGCTGTTTTTT. Protein product: CASSLGTGILGELFF. The full variable domain, its missing parts supplied by reference TRBV5-4 and TRBJ2-2, is ETGVTQSPTHLIKTRGQQVTLRCSSQSGHNTVSWYQQALGQGPQFIFQYYREEENGRGNFPPRFSGLQFPNYSSELNVNALELDDSALYLCASSLGTGILGELFFGEGSRLTVL.

The J gene is TRBJ2-1, the V gene TRBV6-5, with 8 bases lining up with TRBD2. The CDR3 covers 15 residues. Germline CDR1 and CDR2: MNHEY and SVGAGI. V gave up 0 bases and J gave up 8 bases; unmatched junction bases: 6. Here the CDR3 DNA reads TGTGCCAGCAGTTACTCAACGGGAGGGTATGATGAGCAGTTCTTC. Its protein is CASSYSTGGYDEQFF.

Regarding this clone: Its ends do not fully match the called genes, so a read error is possible. The chain combines TRBV5-4 with TRBJ2-6; D possibly corresponds to TRBD1 (5 bases). The CDR3 loop spans 15 amino acids. The germline V gene encodes CDR1 SGHNT and CDR2 YYREEE (reference sequence). This chain's CDR3 is CASSSDSSGANGLTF. The CDR3 DNA reads TGTGCCAGCAGCTCCGACAGCTCTGGGGCCAACGGCCTGACTTTC.

Note on this clone: The junction and the germline gene differ at one end; a read error may be behind it. The chain joins TRBV7-9 to TRBJ1-2; unclear D gene. The CDR3 has 14 residues. Germline loops: CDR1 SEHNR, CDR2 FQNEAQ (reference sequence). The chain's CDR3 is CSSSSSGRAHGYTF. The DNA of the CDR3 is TGTTCCAGCAGCTCAAGTGGGAGGGCCCATGGCTACACCTTC. Looking up the rest from reference TRBV7-9 and TRBJ1-2 gives the full variable domain: DTGVSQNPRHKITKRGQNVTFRCDPISEHNRLYWYRQTLGQGPEFLTYFQNEAQLEKSRLLSDRFSAERPKGSFSTLEIQRTEQGDSAMYLCSSSSSGRAHGYTFGSGTRLTVV.

The chain joins TRBV7-2 to TRBJ1-5; 7 bases fit TRBD1. V lost 4 bases, J lost 1 base, and 10 bases stayed unmatched. Germline loops: CDR1 SGHTA, CDR2 FQGNSA. The CDR3 contains 17 residues. The CDR3 DNA sequence: TGTGCCAGCAGCTCGACAGGGATGGAGTGGAGCAATCAGCCCCAGCATTTT. This translates into CASSSTGMEWSNQPQHF.